This TCR beta chain was obtained from a study of Graves' ophthalmopathy and Graves' hyperthyroidism. Study-wide points: Sensitivity reached over 85% and specificity roughly 81% for a 13-signature model separating ophthalmopathy from stable hyperthyroidism.

In germline, CDR1 is LNHDA, CDR2 SQIVND (reference sequence). The CDR3 runs 15 residues. The V and J ends lost 3 bases and 6 bases respectively, with 14 bases between them. TCR beta CDR3 amplification used RNA transcripts. The first round was an RT-PCR with HTBI primers, and the second round was a multiplex PCR. TCRdb reprocessed the multiplex PCR reads via MiXCR and lists one record per CDR3 protein. This sample has about 1.2 million distinct CDR3 sequences, with 35% to 40% found just once. This clonotype was seen more than once but under ten times. The antigen is undetermined. Ineligible for inclusion were patients with other autoimmune diseases, uncontrolled infections, pregnancy or lactation.

This chain uses TRBV19 with TRBJ2-2; maybe TRBD2 (6 bases). The receptor's source is an adult man with Graves' hyperthyroidism. Input material: peripheral blood or thyroid tissue (not recorded which). In DNA, the CDR3 is TGTGCCAGTAGTATCGGCGGGGCGAGGGCCGGGGAGCTGTTTTTT. This gives the protein CASSIGGARAGELFF.